One sample yielded the 11 T cell receptor beta chains listed below, sequenced in a study of blood T cell repertoires in COVID-19. Clones were read by immunoSEQ multiplex PCR, and TCRdb kept only the in-frame ones, dropping some. The sample shows just over 300,000 clones, over 85% of them seen only once. The sequenced sample consisted of peripheral blood. These receptors all come from a woman in her twenties or thirties with COVID-19, enrolled during active disease.

V gene TRBV18 combines with J gene TRBJ1-3, with a possible D match to TRBD1 (6 bases). This CDR3 contains 18 residues. Deletions cut 2 bases from V and 0 bases from J, with 17 bases between. Germline CDR1 KGHSH, CDR2 LQKENI. CDR3 DNA: TGTGCCAGCTCACCAATAGGCGGGGGGCCGAGCTCTGGAAACACCATATATTTT. Amino acids: CASSPIGGGPSSGNTIYF. Variable domain in full (rest from reference TRBV18 and TRBJ1-3): NAGVMQNPRHLVRRRGQEARLRCSPMKGHSHVYWYRQLPEEGLKFMVYLQKENIIDESGMPKERFSAEFPKEGPSILRIQQVVRGDSAAYFCASSPIGGGPSSGNTIYFGEGSWLTVV.

This chain links TRBV27 with TRBJ2-1; D call uncertain. Germline CDR1 MNHEY, CDR2 SMNVEV (reference sequence). This CDR3 contains 12 residues. Trimming shortened V by 6 bases and J by 9 bases, and 12 bases separated the two germline ends. The CDR3 protein is CASSLSGSEQFF. The CDR3 DNA follows: TGTGCCAGCAGCCTTTCAGGTTCTGAGCAGTTCTTC.

The gene calls are TRBV12-3 or TRBV12-4 and TRBJ2-7, with D possibly matching TRBD1 (7 bases). V shed 6 bases and J shed 5 bases, with 14 bases lying between them. This CDR3 spans 13 amino acids. Here the CDR3 reads CASSRGTVDEQYF. CDR3 nucleotide sequence: TGTGCCAGCAGCCGGGGGACAGTGGACGAGCAGTACTTC.

The rearrangement joins TRBV7-9 to TRBJ1-6; D not certain. V was pared by 4 bases and J by 6 bases, with 10 bases between. From germline, CDR1 is SEHNR and CDR2 FQNEAQ (reference sequence). The CDR3 is made up of 14 amino acids. The CDR3, as DNA: TGTGCCAGCAGCTCGATGGGCCTTAATTCACCCCTCCACTTT. Its translation is CASSSMGLNSPLHF.

The chain carries TRBV11-3 and TRBJ1-1, with D possibly matching TRBD1 (6 bases). The germline gives CDR1 SGHNT, CDR2 YENEEA. CDR3 length: 15 amino acids. Trimming stripped 6 bases from V and 3 bases from J, with 17 bases between. Here the CDR3 DNA reads TGTGCCAGCAGTTCCAGGGGAACCGGGGACACTGAAGCTTTCTTT. The encoded protein is CASSSRGTGDTEAFF.

Here the CDR3 reads CASLLAPDYEQYV. The CDR3 region has the DNA TGTGCCAGCCTTCTAGCTCCTGACTACGAGCAGTACGTC. The rearrangement joins TRBV2 to TRBJ2-7, with D possibly being TRBD2 (5 bases). The V and J ends lost 8 bases and 3 bases respectively, with 14 bases between them. This CDR3 contains 13 residues. From germline, CDR1 is SNHLY and CDR2 FYNNEI.

The chain has TRBV7-9 and TRBJ2-7, with D possibly being TRBD1 (5 bases). Trimming stripped 3 bases from V and 6 bases from J, with 18 bases between. The CDR3 runs to 15 residues. In germline, CDR1 is SEHNR, CDR2 FQNEAQ (reference sequence). The CDR3 DNA reads TGTGCCAGCAGCTTTGGGGCGCTCTCTATACGCGAGCAGTACTTC. Translated, it gives CASSFGALSIREQYF.

The CDR3 bases are TGTGCCAGCAGTCTTATGCGAGACAGGTATAATGAGCAGTTCTTC. Residues: CASSLMRDRYNEQFF. The V gene is TRBV11-2, the J gene TRBJ2-1; TRBD1 is a possible D gene (6 bases). The CDR3 is 15 residues long. V lost 6 bases and J lost 7, with 19 bases in between. Germline CDR1 reads SGHAT; CDR2 reads FQNNGV.

This clone was seen only once. The rearrangement uses TRBV27 and TRBJ1-2; no clear D gene. Germline loops: CDR1 MNHEY, CDR2 SMNVEV (reference sequence). There are 13 residues in the CDR3. The germline V and J ends were trimmed by 3 bases and 2 bases, with 7 bases remaining between them. The CDR3 here is CASSFNLNYGYTF. The CDR3 DNA sequence: TGTGCCAGCAGTTTTAACTTAAACTATGGCTACACCTTC.

The CDR3 coding sequence is TGCGCCAGCAGCTTGTCAGGGGGCGGTCAGCCCCAGCATTTT. This sequence encodes CASSLSGGGQPQHF. The chain combines TRBV5-1 with TRBJ1-5; the match to TRBD1 covers 8 bases. Per germline, CDR1 SGHRS and CDR2 YFSETQ. The CDR3 totals 14 residues. The junction had 3 bases not matched to a gene; V was cut back by 1 base and J by 6 bases.

The gene calls are TRBV4-1 and TRBJ2-2, with TRBD1 identical over 8 bases. The CDR3 contains 20 residues. V gave up 1 base and J gave up 2 bases; unmatched junction bases: 15. The germline V gene encodes CDR1 MGHRA and CDR2 YSYEKL. CDR3 protein: CASSQGKIYGQGDNTGELFF. The DNA of the CDR3 is TGCGCCAGCAGCCAAGGAAAGATCTACGGACAGGGTGATAACACCGGGGAGCTGTTTTTT.